This T cell receptor beta chain was observed in a study of spatial heterogeneity in lung cancer. The sample's time point: sample taken at primary tumor resection. Sequencing was performed on whole RNA extracted from tumor and nontumor lung tissue, or from frozen PBMC, and the material was left unsorted. Patients with untreated early-stage non-small cell lung cancer, numbering roughly 69, were the donors. A distinct unique molecular identifier was carried by each TCR cDNA molecule. TCRdb re-called the 5' RACE reads with MiXCR, one entry per CDR3 protein. The sample has some 37,000 distinct CDR3 sequences; 4% to 6% are singletons. Study-level points and caveats: Ubiquitous expanded tumor TCRs were observed in blood more at resection than follow-up.

The sample holds many counts of this clonotype. What it binds is not known. CDR3 length equals 14 residues. Trimming removed 5 bases from V and 7 bases from J; junction bases left unmatched: 3. From germline, CDR1 is LGHDT and CDR2 YNNKEL (reference sequence). The clonotype originates from a female donor with early-stage non-small cell lung cancer. The input for sequencing was PBMCs, taken at surgery. The chain carries TRBV3-1 and TRBJ2-1, with 12 bases lining up with TRBD2. The CDR3 region is CASSSGLAGNEQFF. CDR3 bases: TGTGCCAGCAGCTCCGGACTAGCGGGGAATGAGCAGTTCTTC.